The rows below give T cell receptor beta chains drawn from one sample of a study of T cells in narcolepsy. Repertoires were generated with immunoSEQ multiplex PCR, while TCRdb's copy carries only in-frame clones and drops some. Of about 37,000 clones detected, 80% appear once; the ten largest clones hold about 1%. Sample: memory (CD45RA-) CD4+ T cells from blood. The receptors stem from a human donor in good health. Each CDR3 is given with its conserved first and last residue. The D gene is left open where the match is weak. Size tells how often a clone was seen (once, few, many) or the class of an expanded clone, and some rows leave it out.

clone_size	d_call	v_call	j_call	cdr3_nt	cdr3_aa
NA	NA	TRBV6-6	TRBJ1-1	TGTGCCAGCAGTTATGCCAACACTGAAGCTTTCTTT	CASSYANTEAFF
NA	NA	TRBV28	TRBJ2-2	TGTGCCAGCAGTTTAGACCTACACAGGGTCACCGGGGAGCTGTTTTTT	CASSLDLHRVTGELFF
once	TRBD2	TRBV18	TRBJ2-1	TGTGCCAGCTCACCAGTCCTAGCGGGGGCCTACAATGAGCAGTTCTTC	CASSPVLAGAYNEQFF
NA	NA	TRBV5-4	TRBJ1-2	TGTGCCAGCAGCTTGGAGCTGAGAATAGATGGCTACACCTTC	CASSLELRIDGYTF
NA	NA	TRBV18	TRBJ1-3	TGTGCCAGCTCACCACCAGGGATCCGCTCTGGAAACACCATATATTTT	CASSPPGIRSGNTIYF
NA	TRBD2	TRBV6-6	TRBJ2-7	TGTGCCAGCAGTTACACGCCACTAGCGGGGGGCTACGAGCAGTACTTC	CASSYTPLAGGYEQYF
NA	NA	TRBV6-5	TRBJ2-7	TGTGCCAGCAGTTACTCGACCATGAACCCCGAGCAGTACTTC	CASSYSTMNPEQYF
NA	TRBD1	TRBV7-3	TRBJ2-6	TGTGCCAGCAGCTTAGGAATTACAGGGGCTGGGGCCAACGTCCTGACTTTC	CASSLGITGAGANVLTF
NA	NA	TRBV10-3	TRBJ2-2	TGTGCCATCAGTGAGTCCAGGGGTGATACCGGGGAGCTGTTTTTT	CAISESRGDTGELFF
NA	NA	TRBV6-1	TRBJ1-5	TGTGCCAGCAGTGAAGATCAGCCCCAGCATTTT	CASSEDQPQHF
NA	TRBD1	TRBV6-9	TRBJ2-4	TGTGCCAGCAGTTACCCCTTGGGACAGGGGAAAAACATTCAGTACTTC	CASSYPLGQGKNIQYF
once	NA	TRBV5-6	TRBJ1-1	TGTGCCAGCAGCTTGTCAGTGAACACTGAAGCTTTCTTT	CASSLSVNTEAFF
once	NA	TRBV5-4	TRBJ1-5	TGTGCCAGCAGCTTTTACCAGCCCCAGCATTTT	CASSFYQPQHF
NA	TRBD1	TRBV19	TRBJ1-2	TGTGCCAGTGGGGACAGGCTATATGGCTACACCTTC	CASGDRLYGYTF
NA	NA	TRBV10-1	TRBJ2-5	TGCGCCAGCAGTGAGTCTAGGGCGGGGGAGACCCAGTACTTC	CASSESRAGETQYF
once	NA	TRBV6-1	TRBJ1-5	TGTGCCAGCAGTGAAGCGGGGGGCTATAGTCAGCCCCAGCATTTT	CASSEAGGYSQPQHF
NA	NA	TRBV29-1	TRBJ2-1	TGCAGCGTTCCGTGGGGGGGCCGTGAGCAGTTCTTC	CSVPWGGREQFF
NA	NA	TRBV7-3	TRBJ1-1	TGTGCCAGCAGCTTACAGGGTAGTGACACTGAAGCTTTCTTT	CASSLQGSDTEAFF
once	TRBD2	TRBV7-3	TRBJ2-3	TGTGCCAGCAGCCTCACTAGCGGGGTTACAGATACGCAGTATTTT	CASSLTSGVTDTQYF
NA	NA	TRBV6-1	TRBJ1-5	TGTGCCAGCAGTGCTTCGGTGGGAACGGGCCATCAGCCCCAGCATTTT	CASSASVGTGHQPQHF
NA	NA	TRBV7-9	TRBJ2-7	TGTGCCAGCAGCTCCTTGGACTGGGGGGTAAAGTACTTC	CASSSLDWGVKYF
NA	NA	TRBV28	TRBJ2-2	TGTGCCAGCAGTACCCCTGGGGTCACCGGGGAGCTGTTTTTT	CASSTPGVTGELFF
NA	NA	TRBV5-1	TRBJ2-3	TGCGCCAGCAGCTTCGAGCACTCAAGGGGGACAGATACGCAGTATTTT	CASSFEHSRGTDTQYF
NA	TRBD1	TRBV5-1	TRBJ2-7	TGCGCCAGCACCACCCTCCCGGGACAGGGCTTCTACGAGCAGTACTTC	CASTTLPGQGFYEQYF